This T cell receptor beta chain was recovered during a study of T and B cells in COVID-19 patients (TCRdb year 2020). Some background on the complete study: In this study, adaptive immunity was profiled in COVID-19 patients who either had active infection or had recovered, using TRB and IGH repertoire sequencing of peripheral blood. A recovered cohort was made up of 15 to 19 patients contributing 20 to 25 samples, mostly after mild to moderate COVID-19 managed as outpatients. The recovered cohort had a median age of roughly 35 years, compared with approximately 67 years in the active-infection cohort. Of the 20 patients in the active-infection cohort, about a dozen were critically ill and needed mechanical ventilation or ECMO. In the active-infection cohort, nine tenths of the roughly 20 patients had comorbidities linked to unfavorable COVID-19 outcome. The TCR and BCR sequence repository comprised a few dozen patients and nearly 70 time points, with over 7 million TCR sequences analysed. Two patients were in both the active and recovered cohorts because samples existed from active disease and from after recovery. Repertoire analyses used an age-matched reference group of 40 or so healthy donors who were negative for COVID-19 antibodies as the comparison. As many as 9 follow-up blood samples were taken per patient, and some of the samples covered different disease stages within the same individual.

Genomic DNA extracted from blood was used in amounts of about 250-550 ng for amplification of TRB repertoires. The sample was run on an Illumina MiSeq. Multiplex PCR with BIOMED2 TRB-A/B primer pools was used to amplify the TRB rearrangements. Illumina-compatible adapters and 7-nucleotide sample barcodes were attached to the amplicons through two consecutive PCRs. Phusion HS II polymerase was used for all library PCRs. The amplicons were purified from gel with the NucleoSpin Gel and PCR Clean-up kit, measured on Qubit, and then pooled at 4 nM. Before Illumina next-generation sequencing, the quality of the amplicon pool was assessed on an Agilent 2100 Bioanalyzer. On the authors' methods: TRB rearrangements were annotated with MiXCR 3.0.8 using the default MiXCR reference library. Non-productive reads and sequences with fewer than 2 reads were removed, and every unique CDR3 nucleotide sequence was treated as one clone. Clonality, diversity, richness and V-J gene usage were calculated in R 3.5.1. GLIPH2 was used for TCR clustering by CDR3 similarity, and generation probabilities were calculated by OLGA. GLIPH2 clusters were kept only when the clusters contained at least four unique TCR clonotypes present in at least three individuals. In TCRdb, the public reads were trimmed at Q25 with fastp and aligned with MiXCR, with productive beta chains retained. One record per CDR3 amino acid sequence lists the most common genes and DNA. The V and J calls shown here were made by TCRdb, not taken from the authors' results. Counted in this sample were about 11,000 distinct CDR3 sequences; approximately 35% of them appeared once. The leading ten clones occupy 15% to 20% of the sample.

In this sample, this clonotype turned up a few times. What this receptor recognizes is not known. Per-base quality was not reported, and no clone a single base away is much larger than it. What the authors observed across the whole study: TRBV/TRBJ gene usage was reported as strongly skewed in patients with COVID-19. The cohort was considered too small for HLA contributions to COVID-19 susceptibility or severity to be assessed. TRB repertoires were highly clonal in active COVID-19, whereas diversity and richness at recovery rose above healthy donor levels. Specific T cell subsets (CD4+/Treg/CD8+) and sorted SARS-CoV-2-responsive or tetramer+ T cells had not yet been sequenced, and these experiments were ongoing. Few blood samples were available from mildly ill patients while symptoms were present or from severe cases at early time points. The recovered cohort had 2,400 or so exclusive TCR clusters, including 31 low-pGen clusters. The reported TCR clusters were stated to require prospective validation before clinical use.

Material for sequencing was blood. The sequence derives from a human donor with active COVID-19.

The CDR3 protein: CASSLSVGHGYTF. The nucleotide sequence reads TGTGCCAGCAGTTTATCAGTGGGCCACGGCTACACCTTC. The chain was built from TRBV27 and TRBJ1-2, with the D gene not clear enough to name. The CDR3 sequence holds 13 residues, the cysteine and phenylalanine included. Left in the record is the CDR3 DNA by itself, 39 bases read in frame from the first base. Per the germline V gene (reference sequence), MNHEY is the CDR1 and SMNVEV is the CDR2. V is cut by 0 bases and J by 8 bases, and the space between the germline ends is 10 bases.